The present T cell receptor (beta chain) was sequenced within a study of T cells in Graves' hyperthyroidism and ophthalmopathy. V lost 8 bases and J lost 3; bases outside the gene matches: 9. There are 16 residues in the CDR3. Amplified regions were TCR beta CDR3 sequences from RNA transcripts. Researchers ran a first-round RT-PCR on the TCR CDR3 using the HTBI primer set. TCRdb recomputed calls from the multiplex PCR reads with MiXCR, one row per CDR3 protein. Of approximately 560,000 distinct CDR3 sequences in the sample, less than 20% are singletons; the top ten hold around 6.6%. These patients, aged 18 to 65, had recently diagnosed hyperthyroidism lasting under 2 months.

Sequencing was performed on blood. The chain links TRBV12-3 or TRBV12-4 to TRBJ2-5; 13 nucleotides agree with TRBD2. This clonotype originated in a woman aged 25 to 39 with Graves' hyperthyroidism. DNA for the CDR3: TGTGCCAGCTCCCTAGAGGGACTAGCGGGAAAAGAGACCCAGTACTTC. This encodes CASSLEGLAGKETQYF.